The sequence of this T cell receptor beta chain was determined in a study of T cell repertoires in cytomegalovirus infection. The study's findings and limits: HLA-C-restricted CMV clonotypes gave the most frequent clonotype in two of eight donors.

In regard to this clonotype: Its target is not known.

TCRdb called the reads again in MiXCR, with one record for every CDR3 protein. This sample carries more than 400,000 distinct CDR3 sequences, approximately 26% of them seen once, and the ten largest clones take over 10%. Trimming took off 4 bases at V and 4 bases at J, with 16 bases between the two ends. This CDR3 region has 15 residues. Germline values: CDR1 SEHNR, CDR2 FQNEAQ (reference sequence). This TCR was recovered from a human donor in good health (CMV status not recorded). Some clones in this sample may be carry-over from other donors' samples. The gene calls are TRBV7-9 and TRBJ1-2; no reliable D call. Sequenced: PBMCs. CDR3 amino acids: CASSWARINSYGYTF. CDR3 DNA: TGTGCCAGCAGCTGGGCCCGAATTAACTCCTATGGCTACACCTTC.